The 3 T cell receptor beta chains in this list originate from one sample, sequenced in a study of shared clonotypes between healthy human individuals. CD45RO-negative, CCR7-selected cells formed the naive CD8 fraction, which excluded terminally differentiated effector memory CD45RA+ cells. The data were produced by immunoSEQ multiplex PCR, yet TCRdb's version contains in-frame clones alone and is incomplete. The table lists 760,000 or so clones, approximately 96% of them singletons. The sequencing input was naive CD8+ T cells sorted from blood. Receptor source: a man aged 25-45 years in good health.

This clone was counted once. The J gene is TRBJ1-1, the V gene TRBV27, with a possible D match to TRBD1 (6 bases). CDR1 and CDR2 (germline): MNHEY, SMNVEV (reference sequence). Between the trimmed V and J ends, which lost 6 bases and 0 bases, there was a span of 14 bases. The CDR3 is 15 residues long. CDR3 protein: CASRPGVQLNTEAFF. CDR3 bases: TGTGCCAGCAGACCAGGGGTACAGTTGAACACTGAAGCTTTCTTT.

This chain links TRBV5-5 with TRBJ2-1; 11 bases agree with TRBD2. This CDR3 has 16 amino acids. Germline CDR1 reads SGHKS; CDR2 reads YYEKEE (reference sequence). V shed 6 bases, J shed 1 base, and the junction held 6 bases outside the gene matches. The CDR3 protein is CASTKTSGVSYNEQFF. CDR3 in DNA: TGTGCCAGCACCAAGACTAGCGGGGTATCCTACAATGAGCAGTTCTTC.

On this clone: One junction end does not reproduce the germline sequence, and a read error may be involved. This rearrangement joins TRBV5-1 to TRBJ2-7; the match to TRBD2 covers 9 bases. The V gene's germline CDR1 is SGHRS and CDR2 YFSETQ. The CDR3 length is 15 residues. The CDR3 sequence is CVSSLGLAGTYEQYF. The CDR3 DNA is TGCGTCAGCAGCTTGGGTCTAGCGGGAACCTACGAGCAGTACTTC.